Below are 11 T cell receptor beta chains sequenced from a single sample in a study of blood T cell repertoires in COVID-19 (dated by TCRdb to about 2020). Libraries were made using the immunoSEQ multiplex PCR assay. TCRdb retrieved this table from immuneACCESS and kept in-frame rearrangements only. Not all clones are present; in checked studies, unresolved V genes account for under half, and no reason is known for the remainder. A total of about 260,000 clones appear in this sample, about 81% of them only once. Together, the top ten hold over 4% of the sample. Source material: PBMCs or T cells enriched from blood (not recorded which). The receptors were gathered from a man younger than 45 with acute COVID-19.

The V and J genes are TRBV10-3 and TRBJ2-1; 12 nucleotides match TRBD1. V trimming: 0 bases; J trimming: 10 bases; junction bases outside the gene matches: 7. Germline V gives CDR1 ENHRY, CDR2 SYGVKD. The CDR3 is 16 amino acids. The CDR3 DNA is TGTGCCATCAGTGAGTCCGTGGGACAGGGGGCAGGAGAGCAGTTCTTC. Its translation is CAISESVGQGAGEQFF.

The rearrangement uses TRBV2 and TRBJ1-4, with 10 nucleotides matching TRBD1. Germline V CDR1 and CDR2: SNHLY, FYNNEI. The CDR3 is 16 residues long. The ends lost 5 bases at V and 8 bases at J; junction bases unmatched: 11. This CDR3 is CASSYPDRGREEKLFF. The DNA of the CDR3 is TGTGCCAGCAGTTACCCCGACAGGGGGCGAGAAGAAAAACTGTTTTTT.

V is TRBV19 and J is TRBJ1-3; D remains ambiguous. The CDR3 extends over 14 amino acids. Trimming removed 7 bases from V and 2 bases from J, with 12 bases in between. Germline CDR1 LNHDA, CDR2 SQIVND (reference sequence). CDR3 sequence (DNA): TGTGCCAGTACGTTGCAACTTGCTGGAAACACCATATATTTT. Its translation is CASTLQLAGNTIYF.

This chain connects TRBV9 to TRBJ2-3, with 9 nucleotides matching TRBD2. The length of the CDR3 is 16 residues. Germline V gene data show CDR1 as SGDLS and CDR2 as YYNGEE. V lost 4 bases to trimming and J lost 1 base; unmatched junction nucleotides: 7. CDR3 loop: CASSPRLAARTDTQYF. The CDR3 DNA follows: TGTGCCAGCAGCCCGAGACTAGCGGCACGCACAGATACGCAGTATTTT. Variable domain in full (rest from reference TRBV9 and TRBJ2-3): DSGVTQTPKHLITATGQRVTLRCSPRSGDLSVYWYQQSLDQGLQFLIQYYNGEERAKGNILERFSAQQFPDLHSELNLSSLELGDSALYFCASSPRLAARTDTQYFGPGTRLTVL.

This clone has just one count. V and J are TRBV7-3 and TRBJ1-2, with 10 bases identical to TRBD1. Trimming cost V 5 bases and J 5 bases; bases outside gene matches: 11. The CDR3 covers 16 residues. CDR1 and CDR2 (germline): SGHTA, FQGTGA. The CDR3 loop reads CASSPRQGAQSYGYTF. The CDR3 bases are TGTGCCAGCAGCCCTCGACAGGGGGCTCAGTCTTATGGCTACACCTTC.

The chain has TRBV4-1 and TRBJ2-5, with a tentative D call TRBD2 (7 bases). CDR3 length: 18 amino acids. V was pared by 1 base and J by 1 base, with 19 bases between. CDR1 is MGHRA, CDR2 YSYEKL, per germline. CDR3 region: CASSQARWSGGGQETQYF. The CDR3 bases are TGCGCCAGCAGCCAAGCCCGTTGGTCGGGGGGCGGCCAAGAGACCCAGTACTTC.

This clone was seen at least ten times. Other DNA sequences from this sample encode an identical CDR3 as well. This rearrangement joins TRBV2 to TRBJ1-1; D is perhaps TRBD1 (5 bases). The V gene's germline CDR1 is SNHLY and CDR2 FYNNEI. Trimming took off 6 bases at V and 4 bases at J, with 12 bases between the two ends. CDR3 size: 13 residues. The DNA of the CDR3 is TGTGCCAGCAGCTTAGGGGTGGGCACTGAAGCTTTCTTT. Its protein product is CASSLGVGTEAFF.

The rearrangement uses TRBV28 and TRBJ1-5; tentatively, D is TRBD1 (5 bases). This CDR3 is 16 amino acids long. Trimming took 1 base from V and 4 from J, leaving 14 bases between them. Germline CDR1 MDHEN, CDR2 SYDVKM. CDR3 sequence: CASSLLSRGWNQPQHF. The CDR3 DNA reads TGTGCCAGCAGTTTATTGTCAAGGGGCTGGAATCAGCCCCAGCATTTT.

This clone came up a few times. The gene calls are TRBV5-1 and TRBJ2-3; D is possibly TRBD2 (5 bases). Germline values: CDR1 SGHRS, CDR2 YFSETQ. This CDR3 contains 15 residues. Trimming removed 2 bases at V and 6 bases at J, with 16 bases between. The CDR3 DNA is TGCGCCAGCAGCTTACTAGGAGGATTGGGCGATACGCAGTATTTT. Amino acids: CASSLLGGLGDTQYF.

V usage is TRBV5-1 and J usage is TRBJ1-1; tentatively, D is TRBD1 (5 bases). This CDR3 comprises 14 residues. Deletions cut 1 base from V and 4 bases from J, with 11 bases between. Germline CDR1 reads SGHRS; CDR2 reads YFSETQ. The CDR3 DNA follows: TGCGCCAGCAGCTTGATCGGGGGTGGCACTGAAGCTTTCTTT. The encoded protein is CASSLIGGGTEAFF.

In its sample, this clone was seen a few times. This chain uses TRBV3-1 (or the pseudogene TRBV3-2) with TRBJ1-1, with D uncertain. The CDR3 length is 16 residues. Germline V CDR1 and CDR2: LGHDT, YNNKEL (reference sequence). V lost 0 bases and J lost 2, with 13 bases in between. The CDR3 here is CASSQDLGATNTEAFF. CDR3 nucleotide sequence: TGTGCCAGCAGCCAAGATCTCGGCGCGACTAACACTGAAGCTTTCTTT.